The T cell receptor (beta chain) described here comes from a study of T cells in Graves' hyperthyroidism and ophthalmopathy. Notes on the study in general: In blood, most of the thyroid clonotypes expanded above 0.001 were also present.

Using RNA transcripts as the source, TCR beta CDR3 regions were amplified. The TCR CDR3 was amplified in a first-round RT-PCR using the HTBI primer set. TCRdb redid the calling of the multiplex PCR reads with MiXCR, one entry per CDR3 protein. The profile covers around 620,000 distinct CDR3 sequences, with 15% to 20% appearing a single time and around 3.9% taken by the ten largest. This clonotype was seen many times. Its antigen is not identified. PBMCs were collected from a roughly 10 ml volume of fresh peripheral blood. The clonotype originates from a woman aged 25 to 39 with Graves' hyperthyroidism. The sample was blood.

The DNA of the CDR3 is TGTGCCAGCAGTGAAGCGGCGGACAGGGCAAAACCCCTCCACTTT. This encodes CASSEAADRAKPLHF. V and J are TRBV2 and TRBJ1-6; 8 nucleotides agree with TRBD1. With V trimmed by 0 bases and J by 12 bases, 7 bases remained unmatched. The CDR3 totals 15 residues. Germline assignment: CDR1 SNHLY and CDR2 FYNNEI.